This TCR beta chain emerged from a study of shared clonotypes between healthy human individuals. Study-wide background: The cohort had a couple of women and a few men, ages 18 to 49. General study results and limits: Clonotypes that were shared across four donors made up around 5% of naive CD4 clonotypes.

The CDR3 consists of 20 residues. The V gene's germline CDR1 is LNHNV and CDR2 YYDKDF (reference sequence). Using immunoSEQ multiplex PCR, the repertoire was profiled, and TCRdb retains in-frame clones only, with some absent. The table lists approximately 530,000 clones, around 95% of them singletons. As for this clone: The antigen remains undetermined.

It was into CD45RA+ naive and CD45RA-negative memory subsets that the CD4+ cells were split. Sequences were obtained from naive CD4+ T cells sorted from blood. Noted subset: CD45RA+ positively selected. The receptor was isolated from a woman in her twenties or thirties in good health. This rearrangement joins TRBV15 to TRBJ2-5; no reliable D call. The DNA end is a closer match to TRBJ2-7, so the J assignment may be wrong. CDR3 protein: CATSRKSAAHRRPSRYEQYF. The DNA of the CDR3 is TGTGCCACCAGCAGGAAATCGGCGGCTCATCGGCGGCCCTCCCGCTACGAGCAGTACTTC.